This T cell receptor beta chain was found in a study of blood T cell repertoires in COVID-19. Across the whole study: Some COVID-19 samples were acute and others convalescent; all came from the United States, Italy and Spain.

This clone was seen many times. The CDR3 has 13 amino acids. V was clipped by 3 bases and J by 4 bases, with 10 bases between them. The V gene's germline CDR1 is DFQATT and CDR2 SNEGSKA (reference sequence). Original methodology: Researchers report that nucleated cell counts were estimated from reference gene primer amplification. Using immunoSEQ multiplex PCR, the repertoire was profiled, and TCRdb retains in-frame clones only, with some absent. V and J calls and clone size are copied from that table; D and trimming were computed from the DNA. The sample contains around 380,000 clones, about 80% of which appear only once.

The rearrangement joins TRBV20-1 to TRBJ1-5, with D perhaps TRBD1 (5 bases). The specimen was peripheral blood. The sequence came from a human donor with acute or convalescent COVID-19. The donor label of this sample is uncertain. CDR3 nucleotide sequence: TGCAGTGCTAGTTTCGGGGGTAATCAGCCCCAGCATTTT. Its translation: CSASFGGNQPQHF.